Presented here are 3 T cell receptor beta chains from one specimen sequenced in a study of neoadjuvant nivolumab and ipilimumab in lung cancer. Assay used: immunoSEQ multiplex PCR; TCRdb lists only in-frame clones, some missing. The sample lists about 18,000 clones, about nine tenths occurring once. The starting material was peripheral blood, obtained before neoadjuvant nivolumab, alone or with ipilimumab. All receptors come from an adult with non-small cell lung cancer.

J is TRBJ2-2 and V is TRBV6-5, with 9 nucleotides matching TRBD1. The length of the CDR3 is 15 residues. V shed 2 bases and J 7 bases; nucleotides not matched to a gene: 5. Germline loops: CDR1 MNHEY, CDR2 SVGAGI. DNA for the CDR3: TGTGCCAGCAGTTACGTGACAGGGGGGAACGGGGAGCTGTTTTTT. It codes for CASSYVTGGNGELFF.

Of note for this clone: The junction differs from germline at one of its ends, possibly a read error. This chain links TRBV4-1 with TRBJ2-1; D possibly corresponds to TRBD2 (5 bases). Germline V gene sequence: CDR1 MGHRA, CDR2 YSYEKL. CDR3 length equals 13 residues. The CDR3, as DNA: TGCGCCAGCAGCCAAGGGGCCTCCCAGGTCGGGGTCTTC. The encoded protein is CASSQGASQVGVF.

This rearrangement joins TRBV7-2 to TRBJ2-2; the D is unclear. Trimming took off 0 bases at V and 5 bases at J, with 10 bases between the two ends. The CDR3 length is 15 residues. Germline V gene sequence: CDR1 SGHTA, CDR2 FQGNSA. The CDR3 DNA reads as TGTGCCAGCAGCTTAGCAGGGTATTTGACCGGGGAGCTGTTTTTT. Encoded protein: CASSLAGYLTGELFF.